The 8 T cell receptor beta chains in this list originate from one sample, sequenced in a study of blood T cells in healthy people across ages. The second PCR ran roughly 6 to 12 cycles with a sample-barcoded 5' primer and J-beta primers. TCRdb called the 5' RACE reads again in MiXCR, with one record for every CDR3 protein. The repertoire has 650,000 to 1,000,000 distinct CDR3 sequences, 35% to 50% of them found once; the top ten carry less than 20%. Sequences were obtained from blood. The receptors derive from a man aged 80 or over in good health.

The chain couples TRBV28 to TRBJ2-7, with 7 bases aligning to TRBD2. The last part of the DNA fits TRBJ2-5 better; the J call may be wrong. CDR1 is MDHEN, CDR2 SYDVKM, per germline. CDR3 length equals 15 residues. This chain's CDR3 is CASSQTGRGSVTQYF. The CDR3 region has the DNA TGTGCCAGCAGTCAAACCGGGCGGGGGTCCGTGACCCAGTACTTC.

The J gene is TRBJ2-3, the V gene TRBV27, with 9 bases aligning to TRBD2. Germline V gene lookup returns CDR1 MNHEY and CDR2 SMNVEV (reference sequence). The CDR3 has 15 amino acids. V shed 10 bases and J 4 bases; nucleotides not matched to a gene: 12. The CDR3 sequence is CANTFSGRSPDTQYF. The CDR3, as DNA: TGTGCCAACACCTTTAGCGGGAGATCCCCAGATACGCAGTATTTT.

This clonotype was seen more than once but under ten times. This rearrangement joins TRBV4-3 to TRBJ2-2; D is undetermined. The V gene's germline CDR1 is LGHNA and CDR2 YSLEER. This CDR3 has 14 amino acids. Trimming removed 0 bases from V and 7 bases from J, with 9 bases in between. CDR3 bases: TGCGCCAGCAGCCAAGATCTGGTGGTCGGGGAGCTGTTTTTT. It yields the protein CASSQDLVVGELFF.

The CDR3 nucleotides read TGCAGTGCTAGACGGACTAGCGGGAGTGCAGATACGCAGTATTTT. Amino acids: CSARRTSGSADTQYF. The chain links TRBV20-1 to TRBJ2-3; 13 nucleotides align to TRBD2. Germline V lookup: CDR1 DFQATT, CDR2 SNEGSKA (reference sequence). V gave up 2 bases and J gave up 4 bases; unmatched junction bases: 3. This CDR3 is 15 amino acids long.

This clonotype was seen only a few times. CDR3 in DNA: TGCGCCAGCAGCTTGGTAGCCCCACGAGACTATGGCTACACCTTC. Its translation is CASSLVAPRDYGYTF. V gene TRBV5-1 combines with J gene TRBJ1-2; D is uncertain. V was trimmed by 0 bases and J by 3 bases, leaving 12 bases between them. CDR1 is SGHRS and CDR2 is YFSETQ in the germline V gene. The CDR3 runs 15 residues.

This sequence joins TRBV7-2 and TRBJ2-3; D ambiguous. The V gene's germline CDR1 is SGHTA and CDR2 FQGNSA. The V end lost 3 bases, the J end lost 1 base, and 14 bases lay between the germline ends. The CDR3 covers 16 residues. The CDR3 DNA reads as TGTGCCAGCAGCTTCCGGACGGCCACTGGCACAGATACGCAGTATTTT. Its translation: CASSFRTATGTDTQYF.

This chain joins TRBV6-2 or TRBV6-3 and TRBJ2-3; 11 bases are a match to TRBD2. The J segment lost 2 bases and the V segment lost 4 bases, leaving 5 bases of the junction unmatched. CDR1 is MNHEY, CDR2 SVGEGT, per germline. This CDR3 region has 16 residues. CDR3: CASSSGLAGHTDTQYF. The CDR3, as DNA: TGTGCCAGCAGTTCCGGACTAGCGGGCCACACAGATACGCAGTATTTT.

The chain carries TRBV5-5 and TRBJ2-1; 12 bases match TRBD1. The CDR3 totals 17 residues. Germline lookup yields CDR1 SGHKS and CDR2 YYEKEE (reference sequence). The trim removed 3 bases at V and 4 bases at J, leaving 8 bases unmatched. CDR3 in amino acids: CASSSGTGGLRYNEQFF. The CDR3 DNA is TGTGCCAGCAGCTCCGGGACAGGGGGCCTACGTTACAATGAGCAGTTCTTC.